Following are 20 T cell receptor beta chains from one sample sequenced in a study of blood T cell repertoires in COVID-19. Sequencing used immunoSEQ multiplex PCR; TCRdb keeps in-frame clones, though not all of them. The sample has under 100,000 clones, roughly 80% seen once. Sequenced: peripheral blood. All receptors derive from a woman aged 70 to 79 with active or convalescent COVID-19.

The chain combines TRBV18 with TRBJ1-2; TRBD1 matches 7 bases. The CDR3 sequence is 15 residues long. V trimming: 6 bases; J trimming: 0 bases; junction bases outside the gene matches: 7. Germline assignment: CDR1 KGHSH and CDR2 LQKENI. CDR3 protein: CASSPGQIANYGYTF. The CDR3 nucleotides are TGTGCCAGCTCTCCGGGACAGATAGCTAACTATGGCTACACCTTC.

In DNA form, the CDR3 reads TGTGCCAGCAGCCTACATCAGGGGGGCGGTAGGACTGAAGCTTTCTTT. Its protein is CASSLHQGGGRTEAFF. V usage is TRBV3-1 (or the pseudogene TRBV3-2) and J usage is TRBJ1-1, with TRBD1 matching over 7 bases. V shed 4 bases, J shed 5 bases, and the junction held 13 bases outside the gene matches. The CDR3 runs to 16 residues. Germline assignment: CDR1 LGHDT and CDR2 YNNKEL (reference sequence).

This clone was seen just once. The V call is TRBV28, the J call TRBJ1-2; 7 nucleotides line up with TRBD1. The CDR3 has 13 amino acids. Germline-derived CDR1 and CDR2 are MDHEN and SYDVKM. With 4 bases clipped from V and 8 bases from J, the junction kept 7 bases outside the gene matches. The CDR3 coding sequence is TGTGCCAGCAGTTATGAGGGGGCCGGGGGCTACACCTTC. Its protein is CASSYEGAGGYTF.

The DNA of the CDR3 is TGTGCCAGCTCACCACCGGGTTTTGATCCGGGCGAGCAGTACTTC. Translation gives CASSPPGFDPGEQYF. The chain employs TRBV18 and TRBJ2-7, with D uncertain. V lost 0 bases and J lost 6, with 15 bases in between. The CDR3 has 15 amino acids. Germline V gene lookup returns CDR1 KGHSH and CDR2 LQKENI.

The CDR3 reads CAISDTSGGYNEQFF. The CDR3, as DNA: TGTGCCATCAGTGACACTAGCGGGGGCTACAATGAGCAGTTCTTC. The V call is TRBV10-3, the J call TRBJ2-1, with 11 bases that match TRBD2. V shed 3 bases and J 3 bases; nucleotides not matched to a gene: 1. CDR1 and CDR2 from the germline V gene are ENHRY and SYGVKD. This CDR3 region has 15 residues.

This chain joins TRBV25-1 and TRBJ2-3; a possible D gene is TRBD2 (5 bases). The CDR3 sequence is 14 residues long. Germline CDR1 MGHDK, CDR2 SYGVNS. The V and J ends lost 4 bases and 4 bases respectively, with 12 bases between them. The CDR3: CASSAAMEADTQYF. In nucleotides, the CDR3 is TGTGCCAGCAGTGCGGCCATGGAGGCAGATACGCAGTATTTT.

The chain links TRBV29-1 to TRBJ2-5; D is undetermined. Per germline, CDR1 SQVTM and CDR2 ANQGSEA. The CDR3 has 13 amino acids. V was cut by 3 bases and J by 0 bases, with 8 bases left in between. The CDR3 spells CSVDIGYQETQYF. CDR3 sequence (DNA): TGCAGCGTTGACATCGGGTACCAAGAGACCCAGTACTTC.

The chain uses TRBV5-1 and TRBJ2-7; D might be TRBD1 (6 bases). CDR1 SGHRS and CDR2 YFSETQ come from the germline V gene. The CDR3 consists of 15 residues. The V and J ends lost 4 bases and 2 bases respectively, with 16 bases between them. CDR3 nucleotide sequence: TGCGCCAGCAGCGACCTGACAGGATTCGCCTACGAGCAGTACTTC. It translates to CASSDLTGFAYEQYF.

The V gene is TRBV5-6, the J gene TRBJ2-5; D is ambiguous. The CDR3 covers 14 residues. Germline V gives CDR1 SGHDT, CDR2 YYEEEE. V dropped 0 bases and J dropped 3 bases, with 9 bases sitting between them. CDR3 region: CASSLAQTKETQYF. The CDR3 DNA is TGTGCCAGCAGCTTGGCACAGACCAAAGAGACCCAGTACTTC.

The chain has TRBV4-3 and TRBJ1-1; D unclear. Germline V CDR1 and CDR2: LGHNA, YSLEER. The CDR3 sequence is 13 residues long. Trimming removed 4 bases at V and 1 base at J, with 7 bases between. CDR3 nucleotides: TGCGCCAGCAGCCGCTACAGGAACACTGAAGCTTTCTTT. Residues: CASSRYRNTEAFF.

The chain is built from TRBV6-1 and TRBJ1-1; D not certain. V lost 1 base to trimming and J lost 4 bases, with 16 bases between them. In germline, CDR1 is MNHNS, CDR2 SASEGT. The CDR3 has 16 residues. The CDR3 DNA reads as TGTGCCAGCAGTGAAGGGGCACTGGACGAGGGCACTGAAGCTTTCTTT. Its protein product is CASSEGALDEGTEAFF.

The genes are TRBV5-1 and TRBJ2-1, with TRBD1 matching over 9 bases. The CDR3 has 15 amino acids. Germline values: CDR1 SGHRS, CDR2 YFSETQ. V dropped 3 bases and J dropped 1; count of bases not matched to a gene: 2. The CDR3 protein is CASSSGTGSYNEQFF. The CDR3 coding sequence is TGCGCCAGCAGCTCCGGGACAGGGTCCTACAATGAGCAGTTCTTC.

The CDR3 DNA reads as TGCGCCAGCAGCTCGGGGGGCCCCTCCAACTATGGCTACACCTTC. It yields the protein CASSSGGPSNYGYTF. The chain recombines TRBV5-1 with TRBJ1-2; TRBD1 is a possible D gene (6 bases). The germline V and J ends were trimmed by 3 bases and 2 bases, with 14 bases remaining between them. Germline CDR1 SGHRS, CDR2 YFSETQ. This CDR3 is built from 15 residues. Combining the CDR3 with reference TRBV5-1 and TRBJ1-2 gives the whole variable domain KAGVTQTPRYLIKTRGQQVTLSCSPISGHRSVSWYQQTPGQGLQFLFEYFSETQRNKGNFPGRFSGRQFSNSRSEMNVSTLELGDSALYLCASSSGGPSNYGYTFGSGTRLTVV.

This chain links TRBV2 with TRBJ1-2; D remains unclear. The germline gives CDR1 SNHLY, CDR2 FYNNEI. Trimming took 2 bases from V and 5 from J, leaving 6 bases between them. This CDR3 region has 12 residues. The CDR3 DNA sequence: TGTGCCAGCAGTGAACAGGTTTATGGCTACACCTTC. It specifies CASSEQVYGYTF. The full variable domain, in which reference TRBV2 and TRBJ1-2 provide the parts outside the CDR3, is EPEVTQTPSHQVTQMGQEVILRCVPISNHLYFYWYRQILGQKVEFLVSFYNNEISEKSEIFDDQFSVERPDGSNFTLKIRSTKLEDSAMYFCASSEQVYGYTFGSGTRLTVV.

The V call is TRBV5-5, the J call TRBJ2-7; a possible D gene is TRBD1 (6 bases). The CDR3 totals 16 residues. Per the germline V gene, CDR1 is SGHKS and CDR2 is YYEKEE (reference sequence). V lost 4 bases, J lost 2 bases, and 19 bases lay in between. The CDR3 sequence is CASSPGQNRATYEQYF. In nucleotides, the CDR3 is TGTGCCAGCAGCCCCGGCCAGAACAGGGCCACCTACGAGCAGTACTTC.

The chain carries TRBV2 and TRBJ2-5, with D possibly matching TRBD2 (7 bases). CDR3 length: 13 residues. Trimming stripped 7 bases from V and 5 bases from J, with 14 bases between. Germline V lookup: CDR1 SNHLY, CDR2 FYNNEI. The CDR3: CASILGGAETQYF. In DNA form, the CDR3 reads TGTGCCAGCATCCTTGGGGGGGCCGAGACCCAGTACTTC. Filled out from reference TRBV2 and TRBJ2-5, the complete variable domain reads EPEVTQTPSHQVTQMGQEVILRCVPISNHLYFYWYRQILGQKVEFLVSFYNNEISEKSEIFDDQFSVERPDGSNFTLKIRSTKLEDSAMYFCASILGGAETQYFGPGTRLLVL.

This chain connects TRBV29-1 to TRBJ2-7; D perhaps matches TRBD1 (7 bases). The CDR3 loop spans 13 amino acids. V lost 4 bases, J lost 0 bases, and 10 bases lay in between. Germline V lookup: CDR1 SQVTM, CDR2 ANQGSEA. The CDR3 region has the DNA TGCAGCGTTGGCGGGACAGTCTCCTACGAGCAGTACTTC. It is translated as CSVGGTVSYEQYF.

Comment on this clone: Other DNA variants within this sample encode the same CDR3. V gene TRBV11-2 combines with J gene TRBJ1-1; D gene ambiguous. The V and J ends lost 1 base and 1 base respectively, with 4 bases between them. The CDR3 is made up of 13 amino acids. The germline CDR1 and CDR2 sequences are SGHAT and FQNNGV. The CDR3 spells CASSLVQNTEAFF. The CDR3 nucleotides read TGTGCCAGCAGCTTAGTCCAGAACACTGAAGCTTTCTTT.

The genes are TRBV20-1 and TRBJ2-7, with 11 positions matching TRBD2. The germline CDR1 and CDR2 sequences are DFQATT and SNEGSKA (reference sequence). This CDR3 spans 14 amino acids. The V gene end was trimmed by 3 bases and the J gene end by 6 bases; junction bases not matched to a gene: 7. CDR3 residues: CSASFSGGAGEQYF. The CDR3 nucleotides read TGCAGTGCTAGTTTTAGCGGGGGGGCGGGCGAGCAGTACTTC.

In DNA, the CDR3 is TGTGCCAGCAGCTTTAGCAAGGGACAGGGGTCCTATGGCTACACCTTC. Amino acid sequence: CASSFSKGQGSYGYTF. The chain is built from TRBV7-2 and TRBJ1-2; 10 bases agree with TRBD1. Trimming removed 3 bases from V and 4 bases from J; junction bases left unmatched: 8. This CDR3 is 16 amino acids long. Germline-derived CDR1 and CDR2 are SGHTA and FQGNSA.